The source of this T cell receptor (beta chain) is a study of cytomegalovirus exposure and HLA in healthy donors. The study, taken as a whole, reports: While the bulk of TCR sequences proved rare, some public TCRs turned up in many donors. Another analysis was done later, and it associated approximately 17,000 TCR beta sequences with HLA alleles at 0.05 false discovery rate. The authors excluded some V segments, including TRBV6-2 and TRBV6-3, as indistinguishable. Through in vitro validation, three CMV-associated chains were shown to be specific for CMV antigens.

PCR used 60 Vbeta primers and 13 Jbeta primers. TCRdb's copy holds only in-frame clones and misses some; the assay was immunoSEQ multiplex PCR. Of 150,000 or so clones in the sample, 84% were seen once. The germline gives CDR1 SGHNT, CDR2 YENEEA. The length of the CDR3 is 16 residues. For this clone: Its target is unknown. The junction shows a germline mismatch at one end, possibly a read error.

The gene calls are TRBV11-3 and TRBJ2-3, with D possibly TRBD2 on 5 matching bases. Specimen: PBMCs. The receptor's source is a man aged 50 to 59 in good health and CMV-seropositive. CDR3 in DNA: TGTGCCAGCAGCCTAGACCGGGGAGCTAGCACAGATACGCAGTATTTT. Translated, it gives CASSLDRGASTDTQYF.